The table lists the clone carrying this T cell receptor (beta chain) with many counts. This entry comes from a study of read filtering for tumor transcriptome and immune sequencing. This library used approximately 370 ng RNA and molecular barcoded adaptors spanning alpha/delta and beta/gamma chains. TCRdb analysed the reads with MiXCR anew, one entry per CDR3 protein. The data show around 35,000 distinct CDR3 sequences, around 13% seen once. The TCR comes from a donor at least 40 years old with multiple myeloma. The sequencing input was a population of CD138-negative cells sorted from bone marrow.

The chain's CDR3 is CASRTGLVNTGELFF. The CDR3, as DNA: TGTGCCAGCAGGACGGGACTAGTGAACACCGGGGAGCTGTTTTTT. The chain employs TRBV28 and TRBJ2-2; 8 bases fit TRBD2. Germline values: CDR1 MDHEN, CDR2 SYDVKM. CDR3 length: 15 residues. The V gene end was trimmed by 6 bases and the J gene end by 1 base; junction bases not matched to a gene: 4.